The 22 T cell receptor beta chains in this list originate from one sample, sequenced in a study of neoadjuvant nivolumab and ipilimumab in lung cancer (dated by TCRdb to the early 2020s). According to the study, the label for this sample's time point signals: at surgical resection after neoadjuvant nivolumab +/- ipilimumab. Library preparation was by the immunoSEQ multiplex PCR assay. TCRdb mirrors the immuneACCESS table, restricted to in-frame sequences. Some clones are absent from its copies; in checked studies, under half trace to an unresolved V gene, and the reason for the others is unknown. This sample holds some 20,000 clones; over 70% were observed only once. The leading ten clones occupy approximately 9% of the sample. Sequencing used tumor tissue, obtained after neoadjuvant nivolumab, alone or with ipilimumab, at or shortly before surgery. The source is an adult with non-small cell lung cancer.

The chain links TRBV7-2 to TRBJ1-2; D call uncertain. With 0 bases removed from V and 7 bases from J, the gap between germline ends came to 9 bases. CDR3 length equals 13 residues. Per germline, CDR1 SGHTA and CDR2 FQGNSA. For the CDR3, the DNA is TGTGCCAGCAGCTTAGCGTCGGGTTCTGGCTACACCTTC. It yields the protein CASSLASGSGYTF.

The chain employs TRBV11-3 and TRBJ2-3; D is unclear. The ends were cut back, 3 bases at V and 0 bases at J, with 7 bases in the middle. Germline values: CDR1 SGHNT, CDR2 YENEEA. The CDR3 contains 14 residues. This CDR3 is CASSLTASTDTQYF. The CDR3 DNA follows: TGTGCCAGCAGCTTGACGGCTAGCACAGATACGCAGTATTTT.

This clone has more than one count but fewer than ten. CDR3 residues: CASSLDREVTEAFF. CDR3 in DNA: TGTGCCAGCAGCTTGGACAGGGAGGTCACTGAAGCTTTCTTT. The chain combines TRBV7-9 with TRBJ1-1, with 8 bases aligning to TRBD1. Germline V CDR1 and CDR2: SEHNR, FQNEAQ (reference sequence). J lost 4 bases, V lost 3 bases, and 4 bases had no gene match. CDR3 size: 14 residues.

This chain uses TRBV5-6 with TRBJ2-7, with 7 bases that match TRBD1. This CDR3 is 14 amino acids long. Germline CDR1 is SGHDT and CDR2 is YYEEEE. V dropped 4 bases and J dropped 6; count of bases not matched to a gene: 10. The CDR3 region is CASSRRSQGVEQYF. CDR3 in DNA: TGTGCCAGCAGCAGGCGGAGTCAGGGGGTCGAGCAGTACTTC.

This chain connects TRBV5-1 to TRBJ2-3, with D maybe TRBD1 (5 bases). This CDR3 contains 17 residues. Deletions cut 3 bases from V and 1 base from J, with 18 bases between. Germline lookup yields CDR1 SGHRS and CDR2 YFSETQ. CDR3 nucleotide sequence: TGCGCCAGCAGCTCGGCCAGGGATAGGCCCCGCACAGATACGCAGTATTTT. This encodes CASSSARDRPRTDTQYF.

V usage is TRBV18 and J usage is TRBJ1-4; no clear D gene. Trimming took 3 bases from V and 4 from J, leaving 12 bases between them. Germline loops: CDR1 KGHSH, CDR2 LQKENI. CDR3 length: 15 residues. The CDR3 DNA sequence: TGTGCCAGCTCACCGGTTTGGCGGGGTAATGAAAAACTGTTTTTT. Translated, it gives CASSPVWRGNEKLFF.

The chain recombines TRBV6-7 with TRBJ1-5; the D is unclear. TRBV6-7 is an open reading frame, and its role is uncertain. V was clipped by 2 bases and J by 8 bases, with 10 bases between them. The CDR3 totals 13 residues. The CDR3 sequence is CASSYKRQKPQHF. In DNA, the CDR3 is TGTGCCAGCAGTTACAAAAGGCAAAAGCCCCAGCATTTT.

The V and J genes are TRBV11-2 and TRBJ1-1, with a tentative D call TRBD1 (5 bases). V lost 2 bases and J lost 1, with 11 bases in between. This CDR3 contains 15 residues. The germline gives CDR1 SGHAT, CDR2 FQNNGV. The CDR3 is CASSLSRGGNTEAFF. The CDR3 DNA follows: TGTGCCAGCAGCTTATCGAGGGGCGGGAACACTGAAGCTTTCTTT.

Only one count was recorded for this clone. The rearrangement joins TRBV30 to TRBJ2-7; unclear D gene. Trimming shortened V by 6 bases and J by 3 bases, and 15 bases separated the two germline ends. The CDR3 length is 13 residues. Per the germline V gene, CDR1 is GTSNPN and CDR2 is SVGIG (reference sequence). CDR3 nucleotide sequence: TGTGCCTGTCCCGGTCCTGTGGGCTACGAGCAGTACTTC. This codes for CACPGPVGYEQYF. Using reference TRBV30 and TRBJ2-7 for the parts outside the CDR3, the full variable domain is SQTIHQWPATLVQPVGSPLSLECTVEGTSNPNLYWYRQAAGRGLQLLFYSVGIGQISSEVPQNLSASRPQDRQFILSSKKLLLSDSGFYLCACPGPVGYEQYFGPGTRLTVT.

The sample holds a few counts of this clone. The J gene is TRBJ2-3, the V gene TRBV5-4; D may be TRBD2 (7 bases). The CDR3 has 16 amino acids. CDR1 and CDR2 (germline): SGHNT, YYREEE (reference sequence). The ends were cut back, 4 bases at V and 5 bases at J, with 20 bases in the middle. CDR3 sequence: CASSAIGGRSQDTQYF. The CDR3 DNA is TGTGCCAGCAGCGCCATCGGGGGGCGTTCGCAAGATACGCAGTATTTT.

The CDR3, as DNA: TGTGCCAGTACGAAAGGTGGGGGCTATGGCTACACCTTC. This codes for CASTKGGGYGYTF. The V call is TRBV14, the J call TRBJ1-2; TRBD1 is a possible D gene (5 bases). CDR3 length: 13 amino acids. CDR1 is SGHDN and CDR2 is FVKESK in the germline V gene. The ends were cut back, 9 bases at V and 4 bases at J, with 15 bases in the middle. Based on the CDR3 plus reference TRBV14 and TRBJ1-2, the full variable domain is EAGVTQFPSHSVIEKGQTVTLRCDPISGHDNLYWYRRVMGKEIKFLLHFVKESKQDESGMPNNRFLAERTGGTYSTLKVQPAELEDSGVYFCASTKGGGYGYTFGSGTRLTVV.

The chain links TRBV11-3 to TRBJ2-5; TRBD2 aligns across 10 bases. Germline V gene data show CDR1 as SGHNT and CDR2 as YENEEA. This CDR3 has 14 amino acids. V was clipped by 5 bases and J by 2 bases; unmatched bases: 2. The DNA of the CDR3 is TGTGCCAGCAGCCGTAGCGGGGGGCAAGAGACCCAGTACTTC. It codes for CASSRSGGQETQYF.

J is TRBJ2-7 and V is TRBV6-1; D call uncertain. The CDR3 extends over 16 amino acids. Germline loops: CDR1 MNHNS, CDR2 SASEGT. V was shortened by 0 bases and J by 2 bases, with 14 bases between the two germline ends. The CDR3 region has the DNA TGTGCCAGCAGTGAAGCACCTATGGGTTTAGCCTACGAGCAGTACTTC. This translates into CASSEAPMGLAYEQYF.

The chain recombines TRBV6-5 with TRBJ2-6, with D tentatively TRBD2 (6 bases). The CDR3 is made up of 15 amino acids. CDR1 and CDR2 from the germline V gene are MNHEY and SVGAGI. The V end was cut by 4 bases, the J end by 2 bases, with 9 bases between. The CDR3, as DNA: TGTGCCAGCAGTTTGCGGGAAGCTGGGGCCAACGTCCTGACTTTC. Protein: CASSLREAGANVLTF.

The chain links TRBV7-8 to TRBJ1-1, with D tentatively TRBD1 (5 bases). V was pared by 3 bases and J by 3 bases, with 8 bases between. This CDR3 has 13 residues. CDR1 is SGHVS, CDR2 FQNEAQ, per germline. The CDR3 sequence: CASSFTGDTEAFF. In DNA form, the CDR3 reads TGTGCCAGCAGCTTTACAGGAGACACTGAAGCTTTCTTT. Supplemented by reference TRBV7-8 and TRBJ1-1, the full variable domain reads GAGVSQSPRYKVAKRGQDVALRCDPISGHVSLFWYQQALGQGPEFLTYFQNEAQLDKSGLPSDRFFAERPEGSVSTLKIQRTQQEDSAVYLCASSFTGDTEAFFGQGTRLTVV.

V is TRBV7-9 and J is TRBJ1-6; 9 bases are shared with TRBD1. Trimming cost V 5 bases and J 8 bases; bases outside gene matches: 7. CDR3 size: 15 residues. The germline V gene encodes CDR1 SEHNR and CDR2 FQNEAQ (reference sequence). The CDR3 bases are TGTGCCAGCAGCCGGCAACAGGGGGCGGATTCACCCCTCCACTTT. Its translation: CASSRQQGADSPLHF.

The V and J genes are TRBV18 and TRBJ2-7; D is unclear. Trimming took 2 bases from V and 3 from J, leaving 8 bases between them. The CDR3 consists of 13 residues. Germline V gives CDR1 KGHSH, CDR2 LQKENI. CDR3 sequence reads: CASSPTYLYEQYF. CDR3 nucleotide sequence: TGTGCCAGCTCACCAACTTATCTCTACGAGCAGTACTTC.

This clone has only one observation. The chain couples TRBV18 to TRBJ1-2, with 10 nucleotides matching TRBD1. V lost 8 bases, J lost 8 bases, and 20 bases stayed unmatched. The germline CDR1 and CDR2 sequences are KGHSH and LQKENI. This CDR3 is built from 17 residues. For the CDR3, the DNA is TGTGCCAGCCAAACCACGGGACAGGGGCGCCTTGGAGGAGGCTACACCTTC. Translated, it gives CASQTTGQGRLGGGYTF.

This rearrangement joins TRBV7-2 to TRBJ1-4; maybe TRBD1 (5 bases). Germline V gene lookup returns CDR1 SGHTA and CDR2 FQGNSA. The length of the CDR3 is 16 residues. V dropped 4 bases and J dropped 7 bases, with 19 bases sitting between them. The DNA of the CDR3 is TGTGCCAGCAGCTCCATCGGAGGGTTCGGGGCTGAAAAACTGTTTTTT. This encodes CASSSIGGFGAEKLFF.

The chain uses TRBV7-7 and TRBJ1-6; possible D gene TRBD1, 6 bases. This CDR3 is built from 15 residues. Germline V CDR1 and CDR2: SSHAT, FNYEAQ (reference sequence). The V and J ends lost 6 bases and 7 bases respectively, with 16 bases between them. CDR3 amino acids: CASSFMSQGNSPLHF. The DNA of the CDR3 is TGTGCCAGCAGTTTTATGTCGCAGGGGAATTCACCCCTCCACTTT.

This clone was observed a handful of times. This chain joins TRBV11-2 and TRBJ2-5; 7 nucleotides align to TRBD1. The CDR3 contains 15 residues. Germline lookup yields CDR1 SGHAT and CDR2 FQNNGV. V shed 5 bases, J shed 2 bases, and the junction held 8 bases outside the gene matches. CDR3 nucleotides: TGTGCCAGCAGCAACCAAAACAGGGGACAAGAGACCCAGTACTTC. Translating gives CASSNQNRGQETQYF.

V and J are TRBV5-1 and TRBJ1-3, with 7 bases lining up with TRBD1. V was clipped by 1 base and J by 7 bases; unmatched bases: 2. The V gene's germline CDR1 is SGHRS and CDR2 YFSETQ. There are 13 residues in the CDR3. In DNA form, the CDR3 reads TGCGCCAGCAGCTTGCAGGGGGGGAACACCATATATTTT. This sequence encodes CASSLQGGNTIYF.